This T cell receptor (beta chain) was captured in a study of T cell clusters in autoimmune cytopenias. General study findings and limits: Clustering suggested that physiological T cell clusters were missing in primary autoimmune cytopenia patients.

From germline, CDR1 is MDHEN and CDR2 SYDVKM. The CDR3 spans 18 residues. TRB rearrangements were amplified by touch-down multiplex PCR with mixed TRB-A/B primers. TCRdb reworked the multiplex PCR reads into one entry per CDR3 protein, no DNA. The sample includes about 790 distinct CDR3 sequences. This clonotype is medium-sized (0.01 to 0.1%) by frequency. Its antigen remains unknown. Each sample's input was roughly 230 ng genomic DNA, about 38,000 genome equivalents. These same records also appear under a second study, on T cell repertoires in aging, cancer and after chemotherapy. That study reports: Six age groups, ranging from 30 or younger to 70 or older, included the donors. Healthy donors lost TCR diversity with age mainly through richness, cancer patients through richness and evenness.

The sample was peripheral blood. This TCR derives from a human donor in good health. V usage is TRBV28 and J usage is TRBJ2-7; with no DNA, the TCRdb D assignment of TRBD2 cannot be verified. CDR3 in amino acids: CASSSPLNPGLAIYEQYF.